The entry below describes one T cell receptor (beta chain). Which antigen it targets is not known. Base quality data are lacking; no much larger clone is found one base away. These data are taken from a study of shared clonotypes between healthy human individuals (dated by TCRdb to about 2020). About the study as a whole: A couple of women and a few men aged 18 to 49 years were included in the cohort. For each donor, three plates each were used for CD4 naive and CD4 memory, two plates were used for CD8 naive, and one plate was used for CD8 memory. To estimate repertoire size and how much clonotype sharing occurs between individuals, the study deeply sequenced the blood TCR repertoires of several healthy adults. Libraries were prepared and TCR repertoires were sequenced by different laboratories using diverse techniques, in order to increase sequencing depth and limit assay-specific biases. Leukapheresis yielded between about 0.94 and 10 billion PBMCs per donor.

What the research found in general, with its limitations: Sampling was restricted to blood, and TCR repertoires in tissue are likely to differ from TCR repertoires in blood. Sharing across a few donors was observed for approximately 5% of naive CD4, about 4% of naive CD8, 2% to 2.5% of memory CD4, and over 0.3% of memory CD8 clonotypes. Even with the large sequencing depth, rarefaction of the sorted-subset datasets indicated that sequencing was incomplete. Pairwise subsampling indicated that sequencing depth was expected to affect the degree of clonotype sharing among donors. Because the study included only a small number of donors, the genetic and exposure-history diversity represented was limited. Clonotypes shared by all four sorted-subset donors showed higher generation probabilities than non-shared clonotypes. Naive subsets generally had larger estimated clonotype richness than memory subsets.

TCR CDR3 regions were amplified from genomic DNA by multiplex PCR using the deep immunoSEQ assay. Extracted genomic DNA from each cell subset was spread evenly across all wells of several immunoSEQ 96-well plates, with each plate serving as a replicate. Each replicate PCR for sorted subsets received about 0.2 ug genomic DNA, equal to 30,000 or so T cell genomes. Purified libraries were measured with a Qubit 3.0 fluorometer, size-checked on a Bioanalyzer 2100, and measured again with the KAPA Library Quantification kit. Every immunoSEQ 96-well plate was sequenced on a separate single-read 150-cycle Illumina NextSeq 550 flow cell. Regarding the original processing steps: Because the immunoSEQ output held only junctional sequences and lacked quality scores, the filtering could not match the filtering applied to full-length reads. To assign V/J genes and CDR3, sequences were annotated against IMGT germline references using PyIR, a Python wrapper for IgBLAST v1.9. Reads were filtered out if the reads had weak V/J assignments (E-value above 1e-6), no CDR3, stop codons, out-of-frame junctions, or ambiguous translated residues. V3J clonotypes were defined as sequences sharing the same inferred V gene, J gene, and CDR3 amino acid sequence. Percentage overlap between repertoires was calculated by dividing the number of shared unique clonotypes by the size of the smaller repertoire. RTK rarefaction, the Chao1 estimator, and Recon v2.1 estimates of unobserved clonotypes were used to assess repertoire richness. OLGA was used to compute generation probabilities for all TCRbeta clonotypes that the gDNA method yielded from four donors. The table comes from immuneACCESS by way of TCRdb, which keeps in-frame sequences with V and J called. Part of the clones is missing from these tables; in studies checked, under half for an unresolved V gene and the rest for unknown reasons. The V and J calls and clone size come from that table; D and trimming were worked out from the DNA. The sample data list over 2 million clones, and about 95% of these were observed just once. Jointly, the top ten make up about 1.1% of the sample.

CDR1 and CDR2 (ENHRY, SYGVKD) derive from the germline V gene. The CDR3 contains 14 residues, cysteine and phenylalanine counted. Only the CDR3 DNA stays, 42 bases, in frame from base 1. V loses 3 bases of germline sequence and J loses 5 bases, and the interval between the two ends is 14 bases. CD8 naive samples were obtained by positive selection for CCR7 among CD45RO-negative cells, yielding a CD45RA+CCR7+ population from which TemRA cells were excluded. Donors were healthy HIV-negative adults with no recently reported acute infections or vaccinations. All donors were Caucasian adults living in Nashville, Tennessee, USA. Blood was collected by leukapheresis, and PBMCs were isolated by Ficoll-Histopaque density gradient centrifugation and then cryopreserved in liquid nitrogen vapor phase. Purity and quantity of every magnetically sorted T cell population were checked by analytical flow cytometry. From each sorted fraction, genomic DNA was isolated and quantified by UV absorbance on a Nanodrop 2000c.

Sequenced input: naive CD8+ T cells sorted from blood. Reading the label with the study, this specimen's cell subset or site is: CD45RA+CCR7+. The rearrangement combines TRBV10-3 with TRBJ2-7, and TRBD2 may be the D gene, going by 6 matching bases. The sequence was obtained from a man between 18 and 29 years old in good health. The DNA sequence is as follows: TGTGCCATCAGTGACCTGGGGGGAGAGCACGAGCAGTACTTC. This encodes CAISDLGGEHEQYF.